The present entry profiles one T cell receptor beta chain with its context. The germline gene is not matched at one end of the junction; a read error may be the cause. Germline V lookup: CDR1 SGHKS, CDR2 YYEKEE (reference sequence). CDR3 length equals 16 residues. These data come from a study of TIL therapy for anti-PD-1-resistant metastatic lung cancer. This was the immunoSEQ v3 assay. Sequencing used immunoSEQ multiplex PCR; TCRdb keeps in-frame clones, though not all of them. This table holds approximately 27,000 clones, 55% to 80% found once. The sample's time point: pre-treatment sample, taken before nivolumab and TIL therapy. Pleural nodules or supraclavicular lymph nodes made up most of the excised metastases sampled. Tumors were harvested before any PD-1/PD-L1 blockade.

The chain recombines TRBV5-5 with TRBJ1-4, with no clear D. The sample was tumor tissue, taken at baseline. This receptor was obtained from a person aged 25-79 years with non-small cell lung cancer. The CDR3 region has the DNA TGTGCCAGCAGCTTGGTAAGAGACTTATATGAAGAAAAGCTGTTTTTT. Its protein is CASSLVRDLYEEKLFF.